This entry describes one TCR beta chain. The sample holds one count of this clone. Its antigen is not yet known. Per-base qualities were not stored, and no clone one base away is much larger. V sheds 5 bases and J sheds 6 bases, leaving 10 bases between their ends. The CDR3 spans 12 residues, from the cysteine through the phenylalanine. The read is trimmed to its CDR3 DNA, 36 bases read in frame from base 1. CDR1 and CDR2 were assigned from the germline V gene as MDHEN and SYDVKM. This sample was included in a study of blood T cell repertoires in COVID-19 (dated by TCRdb to between 2020 and 2021). Some background on the complete study: Collaborator samples came from the United States, Italy and Spain and covered acute and convalescent phases of COVID-19. The samples were drawn from two sources: the first 160 participants of the ongoing ImmuneRACE study, and fewer than 1,500 subjects contributed by 6 global collaborators. Where available, HLA class I and class II types were obtained from metadata supplied by the sample provider rather than from assay-based typing. The material from the prospective study consisted of cDNA or gDNA derived from T cells, B-cell-depleted T cells, or PBMCs. The repertoires were made available in a free public database intended to serve as a resource for research on the immune response to SARS-CoV-2. Sample metadata almost always included a de-identified subject ID, COVID-19 status, age in years and sex. Deeply sampled blood TCRbeta repertoires from subjects exposed to, actively infected with, or recovered from COVID-19 were included in the dataset.

Summary of the overall study and its limitations: How much clinical and demographic metadata was included differed by source and by participant, and the metadata was provided uncurated.

The immunoSEQ Assay, a bias-controlled multiplex PCR, was used to amplify TCRbeta CDR3 regions from genomic DNA. Per the source publication's procedure: The number of nucleated cells in each sample was estimated from the amplification of reference gene primers within the assay. Sequence reads were collapsed and filtered to measure the absolute abundance of every unique TCRbeta CDR3 rearrangement. For each sample, productive Simpson clonality was calculated as the square root of Simpson's diversity index over productive rearrangements. Held by TCRdb, this immuneACCESS table contains in-frame sequences only and omits some clones. Under half of the omission traces to an unresolved V gene where checked; the cause of the rest is unknown. D and trimming were read from the DNA, whereas the V and J calls and clone size are those reported in that table. In this sample the table shows 90,000 or so clones, about 89% of which occur a single time. The ten largest clones add up to approximately 3.1% of the sample.

Each collaborating institution followed its own protocols to collect whole blood in K2EDTA tubes. For TCRbeta analysis, collaborators shipped samples in one of three forms: frozen whole blood, isolated PBMCs, or DNA extracted from either of those sample types. The clonotype originates from a woman in her seventies with acute or convalescent COVID-19. Sequencing was performed on peripheral blood. The chain is encoded by TRBV28 joined to TRBJ1-2, with the D gene too uncertain to name. The sequence in DNA is TGTGCCAGCAGTCGATCCAGGAATGGCTACACCTTC. This yields the protein CASSRSRNGYTF.